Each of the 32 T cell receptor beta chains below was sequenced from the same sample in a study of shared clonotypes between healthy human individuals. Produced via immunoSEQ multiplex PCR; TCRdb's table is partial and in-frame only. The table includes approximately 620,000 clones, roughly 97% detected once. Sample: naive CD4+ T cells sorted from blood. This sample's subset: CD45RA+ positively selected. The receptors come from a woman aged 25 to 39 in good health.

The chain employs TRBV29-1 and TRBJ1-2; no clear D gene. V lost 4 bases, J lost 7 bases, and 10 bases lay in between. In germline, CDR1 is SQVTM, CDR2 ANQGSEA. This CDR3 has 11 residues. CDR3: CSVGPSGGYTF. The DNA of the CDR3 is TGCAGCGTTGGGCCGTCGGGTGGCTACACCTTC.

CDR3 sequence (DNA): TGTGCCAGTAGTATTTCCACAGGGACCTACGAGCAGTACTTC. It yields the protein CASSISTGTYEQYF. This sequence joins TRBV19 and TRBJ2-7; a possible D gene is TRBD1 (6 bases). Trimming removed 3 bases at V and 2 bases at J, with 11 bases between. In germline, CDR1 is LNHDA, CDR2 SQIVND (reference sequence). The CDR3 contains 14 residues.

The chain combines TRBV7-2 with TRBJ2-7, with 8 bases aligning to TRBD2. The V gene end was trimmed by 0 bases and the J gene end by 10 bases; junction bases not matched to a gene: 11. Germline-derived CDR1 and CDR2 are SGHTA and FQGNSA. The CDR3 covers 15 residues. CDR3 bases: TGTGCCAGCAGCTTAGCGAGTCTAGCGGGTTATTTTCAGTACTTC. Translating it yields CASSLASLAGYFQYF.

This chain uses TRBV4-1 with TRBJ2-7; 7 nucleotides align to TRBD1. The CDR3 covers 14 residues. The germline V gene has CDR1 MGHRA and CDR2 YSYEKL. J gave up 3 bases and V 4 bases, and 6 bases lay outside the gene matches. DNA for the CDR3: TGCGCCAGCAGCCTTAACGACAGGGTCTACGAGCAGTACTTC. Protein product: CASSLNDRVYEQYF.

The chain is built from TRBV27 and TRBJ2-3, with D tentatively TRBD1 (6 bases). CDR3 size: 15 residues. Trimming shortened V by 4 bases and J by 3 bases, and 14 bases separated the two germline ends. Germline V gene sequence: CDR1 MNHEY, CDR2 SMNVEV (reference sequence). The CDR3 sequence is CASSYMTGGTDTQYF. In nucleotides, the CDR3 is TGTGCCAGCAGTTACATGACAGGCGGTACAGATACGCAGTATTTT.

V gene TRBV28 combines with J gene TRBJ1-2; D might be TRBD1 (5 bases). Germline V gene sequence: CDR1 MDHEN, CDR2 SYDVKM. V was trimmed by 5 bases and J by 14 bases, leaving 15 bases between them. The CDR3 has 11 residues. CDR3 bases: TGTGCCAGCAGTACCACAGGAGCTCGGACCTTC. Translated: CASSTTGARTF.

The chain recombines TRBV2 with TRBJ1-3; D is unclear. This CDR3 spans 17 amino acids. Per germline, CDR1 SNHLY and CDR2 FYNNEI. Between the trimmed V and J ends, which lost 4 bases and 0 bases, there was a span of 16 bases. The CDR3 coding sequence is TGTGCCAGCAGTGTTGAGGAGGCTTCAAGCTCTGGAAACACCATATATTTT. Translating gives CASSVEEASSSGNTIYF. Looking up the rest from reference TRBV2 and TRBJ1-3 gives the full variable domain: EPEVTQTPSHQVTQMGQEVILRCVPISNHLYFYWYRQILGQKVEFLVSFYNNEISEKSEIFDDQFSVERPDGSNFTLKIRSTKLEDSAMYFCASSVEEASSSGNTIYFGEGSWLTVV.

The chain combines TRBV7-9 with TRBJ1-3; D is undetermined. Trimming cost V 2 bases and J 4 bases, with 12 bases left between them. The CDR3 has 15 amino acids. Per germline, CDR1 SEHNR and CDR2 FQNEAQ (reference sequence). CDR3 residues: CASSLSRSGGNTIYF. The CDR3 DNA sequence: TGTGCCAGCAGCTTATCCCGGTCGGGGGGAAACACCATATATTTT.

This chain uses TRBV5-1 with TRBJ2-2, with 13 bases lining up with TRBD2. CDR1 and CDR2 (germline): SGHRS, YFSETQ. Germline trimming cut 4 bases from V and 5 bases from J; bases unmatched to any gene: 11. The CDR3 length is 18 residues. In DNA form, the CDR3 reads TGCGCCAGCAGCCTTCGGACTAGCGGGAGTAAGGCTACCGGGGAGCTGTTTTTT. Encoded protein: CASSLRTSGSKATGELFF.

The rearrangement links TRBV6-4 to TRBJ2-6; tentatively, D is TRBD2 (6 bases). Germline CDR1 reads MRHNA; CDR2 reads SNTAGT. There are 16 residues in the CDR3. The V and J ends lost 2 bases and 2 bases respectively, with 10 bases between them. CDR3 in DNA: TGTGCCAGCAGTGACACGGCGGGGACTGGGGCCAACGTCCTGACTTTC. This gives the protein CASSDTAGTGANVLTF.

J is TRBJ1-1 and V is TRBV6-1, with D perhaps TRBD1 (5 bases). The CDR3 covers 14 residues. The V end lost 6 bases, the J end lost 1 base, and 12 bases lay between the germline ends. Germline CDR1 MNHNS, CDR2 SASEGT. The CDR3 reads CASRAGTENTEAFF. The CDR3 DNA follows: TGTGCCAGCAGGGCCGGGACGGAGAACACTGAAGCTTTCTTT.

CDR3 DNA sequence: TGCAGCGTTGAATCGGGTTTAGCGGGACCTACCTACAATGAGCAGTTCTTC. Its protein is CSVESGLAGPTYNEQFF. This rearrangement joins TRBV29-1 to TRBJ2-1, with 8 nucleotides matching TRBD2. Unmatched junction bases numbered 11, after V lost 2 bases and J lost 2 bases. Germline CDR1 and CDR2: SQVTM and ANQGSEA. There are 17 residues in the CDR3.

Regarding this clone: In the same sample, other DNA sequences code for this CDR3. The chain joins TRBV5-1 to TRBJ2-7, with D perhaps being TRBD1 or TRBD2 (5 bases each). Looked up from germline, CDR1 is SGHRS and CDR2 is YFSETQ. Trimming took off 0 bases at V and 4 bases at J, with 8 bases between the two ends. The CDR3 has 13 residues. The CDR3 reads CASSLAGPYEQYF. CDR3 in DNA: TGCGCCAGCAGCTTGGCGGGACCTTACGAGCAGTACTTC. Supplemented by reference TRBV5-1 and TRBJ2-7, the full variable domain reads KAGVTQTPRYLIKTRGQQVTLSCSPISGHRSVSWYQQTPGQGLQFLFEYFSETQRNKGNFPGRFSGRQFSNSRSEMNVSTLELGDSALYLCASSLAGPYEQYFGPGTRLTVT.

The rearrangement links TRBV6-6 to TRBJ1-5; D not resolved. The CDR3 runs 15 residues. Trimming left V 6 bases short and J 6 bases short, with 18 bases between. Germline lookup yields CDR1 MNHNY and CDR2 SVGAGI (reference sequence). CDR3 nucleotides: TGTGCCAGCAGCCCACCGCCGCCCCCGAGTCAGCCCCAGCATTTT. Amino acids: CASSPPPPPSQPQHF.

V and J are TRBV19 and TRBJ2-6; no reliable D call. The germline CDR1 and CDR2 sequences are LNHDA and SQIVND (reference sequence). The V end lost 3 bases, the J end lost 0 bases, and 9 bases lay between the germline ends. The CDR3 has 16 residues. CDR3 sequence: CASSIFASSGANVLTF. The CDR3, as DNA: TGTGCCAGTAGTATCTTTGCGAGCTCTGGGGCCAACGTCCTGACTTTC.

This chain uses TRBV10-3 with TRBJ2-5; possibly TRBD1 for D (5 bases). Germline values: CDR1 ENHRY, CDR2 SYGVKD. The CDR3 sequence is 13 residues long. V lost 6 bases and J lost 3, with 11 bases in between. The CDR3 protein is CAISSGLEETQYF. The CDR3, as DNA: TGTGCCATCAGCTCAGGGTTGGAAGAGACCCAGTACTTC.

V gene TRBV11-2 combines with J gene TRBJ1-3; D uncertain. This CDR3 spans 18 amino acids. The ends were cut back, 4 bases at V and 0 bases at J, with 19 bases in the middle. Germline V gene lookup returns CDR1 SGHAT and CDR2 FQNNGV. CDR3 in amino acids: CASSSKSWEISSGNTIYF. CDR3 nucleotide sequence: TGTGCCAGCAGCTCAAAGTCTTGGGAGATCAGCTCTGGAAACACCATATATTTT.

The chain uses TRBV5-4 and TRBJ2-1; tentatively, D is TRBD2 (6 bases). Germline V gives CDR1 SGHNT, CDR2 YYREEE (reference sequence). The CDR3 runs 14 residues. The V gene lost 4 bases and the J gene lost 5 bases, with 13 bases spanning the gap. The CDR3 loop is CASSLEGFNNEQFF. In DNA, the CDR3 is TGTGCCAGCAGCCTGGAGGGATTTAACAATGAGCAGTTCTTC.

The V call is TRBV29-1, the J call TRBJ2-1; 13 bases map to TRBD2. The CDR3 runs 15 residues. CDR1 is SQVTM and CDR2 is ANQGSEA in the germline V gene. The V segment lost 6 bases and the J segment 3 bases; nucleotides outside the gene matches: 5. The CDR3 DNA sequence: TGCAGCGTGAGCCGGACTAGCGGGAGCTACAATGAGCAGTTCTTC. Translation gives CSVSRTSGSYNEQFF.

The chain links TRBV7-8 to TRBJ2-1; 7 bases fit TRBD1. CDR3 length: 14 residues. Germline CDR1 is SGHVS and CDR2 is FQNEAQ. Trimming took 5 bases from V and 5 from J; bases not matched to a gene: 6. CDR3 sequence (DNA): TGTGCCAGCAGCCCAGAGGACAGGAACAATGAGCAGTTCTTC. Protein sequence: CASSPEDRNNEQFF. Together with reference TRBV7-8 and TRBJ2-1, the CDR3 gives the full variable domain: GAGVSQSPRYKVAKRGQDVALRCDPISGHVSLFWYQQALGQGPEFLTYFQNEAQLDKSGLPSDRFFAERPEGSVSTLKIQRTQQEDSAVYLCASSPEDRNNEQFFGPGTRLTVL.

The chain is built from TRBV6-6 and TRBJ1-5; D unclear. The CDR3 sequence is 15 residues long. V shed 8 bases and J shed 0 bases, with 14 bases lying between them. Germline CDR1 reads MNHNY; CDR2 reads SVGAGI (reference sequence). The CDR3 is CASEAGAYSNQPQHF. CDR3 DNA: TGTGCCAGCGAGGCCGGAGCTTATAGCAATCAGCCCCAGCATTTT.

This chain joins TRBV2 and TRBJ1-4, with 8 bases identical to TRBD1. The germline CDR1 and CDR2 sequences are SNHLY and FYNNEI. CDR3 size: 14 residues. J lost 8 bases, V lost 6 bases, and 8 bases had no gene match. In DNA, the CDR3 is TGTGCCAGCAGGTCCAGGGGGCAAGACGAAAAACTGTTTTTT. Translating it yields CASRSRGQDEKLFF.

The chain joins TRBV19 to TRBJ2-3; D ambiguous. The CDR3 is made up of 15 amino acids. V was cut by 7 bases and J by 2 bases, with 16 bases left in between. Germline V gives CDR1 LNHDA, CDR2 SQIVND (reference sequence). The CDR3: CASKRAPSLTDTQYF. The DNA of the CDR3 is TGTGCCAGTAAGAGAGCACCTTCTCTCACAGATACGCAGTATTTT.

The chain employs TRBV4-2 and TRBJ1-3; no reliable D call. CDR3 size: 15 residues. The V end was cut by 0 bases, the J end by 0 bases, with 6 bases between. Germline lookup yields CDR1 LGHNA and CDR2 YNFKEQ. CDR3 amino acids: CASSQESYSGNTIYF. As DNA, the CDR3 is TGTGCCAGCAGCCAAGAGAGTTACTCTGGAAACACCATATATTTT.

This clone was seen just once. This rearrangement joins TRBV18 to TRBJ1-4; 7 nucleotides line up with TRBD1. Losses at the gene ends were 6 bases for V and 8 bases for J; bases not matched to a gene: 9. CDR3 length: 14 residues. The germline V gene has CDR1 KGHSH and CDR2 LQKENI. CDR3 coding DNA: TGTGCCAGCTCCTCCGGGACAGCGCGAGAAAAACTGTTTTTT. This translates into CASSSGTAREKLFF. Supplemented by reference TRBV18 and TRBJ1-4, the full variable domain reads NAGVMQNPRHLVRRRGQEARLRCSPMKGHSHVYWYRQLPEEGLKFMVYLQKENIIDESGMPKERFSAEFPKEGPSILRIQQVVRGDSAAYFCASSSGTAREKLFFGSGTQLSVL.

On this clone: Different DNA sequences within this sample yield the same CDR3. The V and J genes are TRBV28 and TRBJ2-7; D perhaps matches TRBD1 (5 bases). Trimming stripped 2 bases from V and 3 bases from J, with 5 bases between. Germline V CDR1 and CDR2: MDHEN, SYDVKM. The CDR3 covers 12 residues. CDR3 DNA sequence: TGTGCCAGCAGTTTACAGGGCTACGAGCAGTACTTC. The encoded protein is CASSLQGYEQYF.

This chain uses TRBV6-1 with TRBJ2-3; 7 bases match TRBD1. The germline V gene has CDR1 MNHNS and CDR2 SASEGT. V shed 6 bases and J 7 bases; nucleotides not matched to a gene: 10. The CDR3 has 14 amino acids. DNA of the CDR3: TGTGCCAGCAGCGAGTGGGACAGAGCTTATACGCAGTATTTT. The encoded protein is CASSEWDRAYTQYF.

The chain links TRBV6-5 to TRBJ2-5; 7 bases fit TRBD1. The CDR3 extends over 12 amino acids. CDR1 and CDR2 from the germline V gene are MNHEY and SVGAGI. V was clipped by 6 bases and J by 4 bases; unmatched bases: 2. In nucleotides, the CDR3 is TGTGCCAGCAGGGACAGGCGAGAGACCCAGTACTTC. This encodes CASRDRRETQYF.

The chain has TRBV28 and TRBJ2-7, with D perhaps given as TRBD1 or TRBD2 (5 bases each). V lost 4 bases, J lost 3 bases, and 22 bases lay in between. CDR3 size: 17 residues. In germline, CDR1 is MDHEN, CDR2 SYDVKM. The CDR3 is CASSSHGWGRTRYEQYF. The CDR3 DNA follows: TGTGCCAGCAGTTCGCATGGTTGGGGACGGACTCGCTACGAGCAGTACTTC.

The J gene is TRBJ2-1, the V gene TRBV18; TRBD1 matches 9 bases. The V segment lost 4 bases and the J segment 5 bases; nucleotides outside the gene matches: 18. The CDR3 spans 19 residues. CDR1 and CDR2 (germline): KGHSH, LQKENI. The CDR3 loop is CASSRWGQGVRFEDNEQFF. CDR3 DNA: TGTGCCAGCTCACGATGGGGACAGGGAGTTCGTTTCGAAGACAATGAGCAGTTCTTC.

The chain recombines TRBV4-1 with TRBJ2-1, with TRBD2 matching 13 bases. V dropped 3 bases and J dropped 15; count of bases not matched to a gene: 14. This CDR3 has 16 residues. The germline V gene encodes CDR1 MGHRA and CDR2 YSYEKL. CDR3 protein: CASSQLTRLAGGARFF. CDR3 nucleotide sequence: TGCGCCAGCAGCCAGTTGACCCGACTAGCGGGAGGCGCCCGGTTCTTC.

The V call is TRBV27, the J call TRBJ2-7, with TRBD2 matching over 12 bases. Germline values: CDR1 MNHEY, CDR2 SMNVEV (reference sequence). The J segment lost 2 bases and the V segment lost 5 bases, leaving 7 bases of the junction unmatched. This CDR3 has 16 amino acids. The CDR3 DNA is TGTGCCAGCAGTCCCCGGACTAGCGGGACCACCTACGAGCAGTACTTC. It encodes CASSPRTSGTTYEQYF.